This T cell receptor beta chain was captured by sequencing in a study of T cell changes during pregnancy in multiple sclerosis. Profiling relied on immunoSEQ multiplex PCR, and the TCRdb table lists in-frame clones only, not all of them. The sample lists about 39,000 clones, approximately 91% occurring once. CDR3 length: 19 amino acids. V dropped 5 bases and J dropped 0; count of bases not matched to a gene: 17. Germline CDR1 reads MDHEN; CDR2 reads SYDVKM. The material sequenced was CD4+ T cells from peripheral blood mononuclear cells, taken after pregnancy. The chain is built from TRBV28 and TRBJ1-2; 8 positions match TRBD1. This clonotype was sampled from a female donor in good health, enrolled as a control in a pregnancy study. CDR3 sequence: CASSPPWAIGTGPNYGYTF. CDR3 nucleotides: TGTGCCAGCAGTCCACCTTGGGCCATCGGGACAGGTCCTAACTATGGCTACACCTTC.